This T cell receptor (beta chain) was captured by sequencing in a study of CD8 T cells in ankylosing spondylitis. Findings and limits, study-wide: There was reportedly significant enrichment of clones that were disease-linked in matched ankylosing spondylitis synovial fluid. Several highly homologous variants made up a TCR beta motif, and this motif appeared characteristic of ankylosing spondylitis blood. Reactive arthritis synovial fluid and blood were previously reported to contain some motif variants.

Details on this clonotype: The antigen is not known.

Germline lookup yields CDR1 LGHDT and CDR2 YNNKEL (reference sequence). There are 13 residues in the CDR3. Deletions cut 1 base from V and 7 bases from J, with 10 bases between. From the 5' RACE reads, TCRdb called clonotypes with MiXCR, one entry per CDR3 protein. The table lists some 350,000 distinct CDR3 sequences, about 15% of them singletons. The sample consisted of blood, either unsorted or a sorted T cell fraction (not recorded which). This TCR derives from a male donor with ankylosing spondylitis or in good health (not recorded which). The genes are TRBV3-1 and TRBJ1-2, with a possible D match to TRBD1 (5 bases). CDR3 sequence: CASSQGGAAGYTF. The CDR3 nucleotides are TGTGCCAGCAGCCAAGGAGGGGCTGCTGGCTACACCTTC.